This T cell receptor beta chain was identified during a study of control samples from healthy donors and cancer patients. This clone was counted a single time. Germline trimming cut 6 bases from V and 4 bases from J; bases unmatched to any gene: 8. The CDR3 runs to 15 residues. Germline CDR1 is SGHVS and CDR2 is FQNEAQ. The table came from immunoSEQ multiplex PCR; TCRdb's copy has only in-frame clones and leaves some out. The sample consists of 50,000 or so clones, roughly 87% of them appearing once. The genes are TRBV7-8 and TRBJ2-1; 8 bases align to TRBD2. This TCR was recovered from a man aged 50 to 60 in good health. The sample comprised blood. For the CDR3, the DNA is TGTGCCAGCAGGGCGGGACTAGGACCATACAATGAGCAGTTCTTC. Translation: CASRAGLGPYNEQFF.